This T cell receptor (beta chain) is drawn from a study of T cell responses to AZD1222 COVID-19 vaccine. At the level of the study: Second-dose intervals of approximately 4 or approximately 12 weeks were pooled. Study results and limitations: Nearly half of spike-specific TCRs reportedly target unmutated variant regions. Researchers report vaccine-associated CD4 TCRs spanning spike, with dominance at 160-218 and 743-854. Repertoires were collected only later (after the peak T cell response had occurred).

Trimming took 6 bases from V and 5 from J, leaving 10 bases between them. The CDR3 loop spans 12 amino acids. In germline, CDR1 is MDHEN, CDR2 SYDVKM. Generated by immunoSEQ multiplex PCR, the TCRdb table keeps only in-frame clones and is missing some. The table lists about 150,000 clones, 90% of them singletons. Points on this clone: Its antigen is as yet unknown.

The starting material was peripheral blood, obtained on day 0 of AZD1222 vaccination. V and J are TRBV28 and TRBJ1-1; D gene ambiguous. The receptor comes from an adult in good health. The CDR3 nucleotides read TGTGCCAGCAGCATCCGTTGGACTGAAGCTTTCTTT. This translates into CASSIRWTEAFF.